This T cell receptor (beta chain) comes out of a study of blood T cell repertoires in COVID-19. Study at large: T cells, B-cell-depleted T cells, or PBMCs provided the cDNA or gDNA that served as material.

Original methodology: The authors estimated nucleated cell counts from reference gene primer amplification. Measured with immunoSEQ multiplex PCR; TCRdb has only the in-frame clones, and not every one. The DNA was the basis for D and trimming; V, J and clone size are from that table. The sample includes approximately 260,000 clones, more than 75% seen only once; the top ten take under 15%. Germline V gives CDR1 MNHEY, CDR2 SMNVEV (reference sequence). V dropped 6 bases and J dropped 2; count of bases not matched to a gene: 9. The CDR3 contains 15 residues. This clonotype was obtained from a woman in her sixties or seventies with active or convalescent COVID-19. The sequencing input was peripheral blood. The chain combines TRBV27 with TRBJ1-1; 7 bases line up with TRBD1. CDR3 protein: CASRTGRGGNTEAFF. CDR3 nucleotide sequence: TGTGCCAGCAGGACAGGGAGAGGTGGCAACACTGAAGCTTTCTTT.